A single sample gave rise to the 22 T cell receptor delta chains below, sequenced in a study of γδ T cells in repeated Plasmodium falciparum infection. TCRdb re-called the multiplex PCR reads using CATT. Of roughly 50,000 delta-chain clones in the sample, around 1.6% are singletons; the top ten hold 8.6%. Vgamma9/Vdelta2+ and Vdelta2-negative gammadelta T cells were flow-sorted from PBMC for bulk sequencing. The sample consisted of gamma-delta T cells from blood. The receptors were gathered from a pool of human donors (malaria-infected and uninfected, not separated).

This clone was counted only a few times. V and J are TRDV1 and TRDJ1; 9 bases fit TRDD3. Germline V lookup: CDR1 TSWWSYY, CDR2 QGS. CDR3 length equals 22 residues. V trimming: 0 bases; J trimming: 0 bases; junction bases outside the gene matches: 20. DNA of the CDR3: TGTGCTCTTGGGGAACTTTTGATATCCCACACTGGGGGAGGCCCTTACACCGATAAACTCATCTTT. Translation: CALGELLISHTGGGPYTDKLIF.

This clone was detected only a few times. A much larger clone lies one base from this, so it may be a read error. With the J gene uncalled, the V gene is TRDV2; TRDD3 is the table's D call and was not checked against the DNA. The CDR3 runs 13 residues. The V gene's germline CDR1 is GEAIGNYY and CDR2 EKD. The CDR3 DNA reads as TGTGCCTGTGACACCGGTGCGCGGGGAGGTCCGATCTTT. This encodes CACDTGARGGPIF.

This clone was seen a handful of times. A far larger clone is one nucleotide away, so this likely arose from a read error. Different DNA sequences within this sample yield the same CDR3. With the J gene uncalled, the V gene is TRDV1; the table calls TRDD3, which could not be checked here. The V gene's germline CDR1 is TSWWSYY and CDR2 QGS. This CDR3 has 19 amino acids. The DNA of the CDR3 is TGTGCTCTTGGGGAACCCACCTCCGGGAGGGGATACTACACCGATAAGCTCATCTTT. Translation: CALGEPTSGRGYYTDKLIF.

In the case of this clone: A read error is the likely source, as a far larger clone sits one nucleotide away. The sample carries other DNA sequences with the same CDR3. The rearrangement joins TRDV1 to TRDJ1, with D possibly TRDD3 on 5 matching bases. Per the germline V gene, CDR1 is TSWWSYY and CDR2 is QGS. The CDR3 runs 13 residues. With 3 bases removed from V and 5 bases from J, the gap between germline ends came to 10 bases. The CDR3 region is CALGEGSRDKLIF. In DNA form, the CDR3 reads TGTGCTCTTGGGGAGGGGAGCAGGGATAAACTCATCTTT.

This clone was counted a few times. The junction and the germline gene differ at one end; a read error may be behind it. V gene TRDV1 combines with J gene TRDJ1, with 13 bases lining up with TRDD3. Per the germline V gene, CDR1 is TSWWSYY and CDR2 is QGS. The CDR3 consists of 21 residues. CDR3 in amino acids: CALGITRRNNWGIRYTEKLIF. Written as DNA, the CDR3 is TGTGCTCTTGGGATTACTCGACGTAATAACTGGGGGATACGGTACACCGAGAAACTCATATTT.

In this sample, this clone turned up a few times. A far larger clone differs by one base, so this is likely a read error. Other DNA sequences in this specimen translate into the identical CDR3. This chain joins TRDV2 and TRDJ1, with a tentative D call TRDD3 (5 bases). Matching the DNA to germline supplied the J gene, which TCRdb does not give. V lost 1 base and J 0 bases, leaving 29 bases between the germline ends. This CDR3 is built from 21 residues. The germline gives CDR1 GEAIGNYY, CDR2 EKD. This chain's CDR3 is CACDTYREEEDIRGYTDKLIF. The CDR3 DNA reads as TGTGCCTGTGACACATATCGGGAAGAGGAGGATATCCGGGGGTACACCGATAAACTCATCTTT.

This clone was seen more than once but under ten times. The amino acid sequence in TCRdb belongs to a much larger clone and departs from this DNA's translation at residue 20, likely a sequencing read error; the sequence shown is translated from the DNA. The V gene is TRDV1, the J gene TRDJ1; TRDD3 matches 9 bases. The CDR3 has 21 residues. CDR1 and CDR2 (germline): TSWWSYY, QGS. CDR3 region: CALGLPFLPAGLGDRNRGLTF. CDR3 nucleotides: TGTGCTCTTGGGCTCCCGTTCCTACCGGCAGGTCTGGGGGATCGCAATCGGGGACTCACCTTT.

This clone has a handful of counts. A far larger clone lies a single base away; this is likely a read error. Other nucleotide sequences in the sample specify the same CDR3. With the J gene uncalled, the V gene is TRDV1; no DNA check was done on the table's D call, TRDD3. Per germline, CDR1 TSWWSYY and CDR2 QGS. This CDR3 is 20 amino acids long. CDR3 protein: CALGEPPPTKRGLYTDKLIF. The CDR3 DNA reads as TGTGCTCTTGGGGAACCTCCTCCTACGAAGAGGGGTCTGTACACCGATAAACTCATTTTT.

This clone was seen more than once but under ten times. TCRdb shows a much larger clone's protein in place of this DNA's translation, and the two differ at residue 2, likely through a read error; the protein shown is translated from the DNA. The rearrangement uses TRDV1 and TRDJ1; 8 bases agree with TRDD3. The CDR3 is 17 residues long. Germline V gene lookup returns CDR1 TSWWSYY and CDR2 QGS. CDR3 in DNA: TGTTCTCTTGGGGGGATAGGGGGGGATCTGTACACCGATAAACTCATCTTT. Its protein product is CSLGGIGGDLYTDKLIF.

This clone has more than one count but fewer than ten. A read error likely explains why the TCRdb protein, taken from a much larger clone, differs from this DNA's translation at residue 13; the protein shown is translated from the DNA. The chain combines TRDV3 with TRDJ1; maybe TRDD3 (5 bases). The germline V and J ends were trimmed by 5 bases and 0 bases, with 31 bases remaining between them. The CDR3 is 19 residues long. Germline-derived CDR1 and CDR2 are TVYSNPD and GDNSRS (reference sequence). This CDR3 is CAIRAHSELCESDTDKLIF. CDR3 coding DNA: TGTGCCATACGTGCTCATTCTGAATTGTGCGAAAGTGACACCGATAAACTCATCTTT.

This clone was recorded at least ten times. J is TRDJ1 and V is TRDV2; 8 bases line up with TRDD3. V dropped 0 bases and J dropped 2; count of bases not matched to a gene: 19. The CDR3 loop spans 20 amino acids. Germline loops: CDR1 GEAIGNYY, CDR2 EKD. DNA of the CDR3: TGTGCCTGTGACACCGTAACTACACGTGGGGGATTTTTGAGTACCGATAAACTCATCTTT. Amino acid sequence: CACDTVTTRGGFLSTDKLIF.

Details on this clone: The protein recorded in TCRdb matches a much larger clone and deviates from this DNA's translation at residue 13, suggesting a read error; the protein here is obtained by translating the DNA. This rearrangement joins TRDV1 to TRDJ1, with 8 bases aligning to TRDD2. Matching the DNA to germline supplied the J gene, which TCRdb does not give. CDR1 is TSWWSYY and CDR2 is QGS in the germline V gene. V lost 5 bases and J lost 1; bases outside the gene matches: 18. This CDR3 is built from 19 residues. CDR3 amino acids: CALGIDFLLRLTSTDKLIF. The CDR3 nucleotides are TGTGCTCTTGGGATAGACTTCCTACTCCGACTTACTAGCACCGATAAACTCATCTTT.

This clone was found a few times. This DNA's translation differs at residue 4 from TCRdb's protein, which comes from a much larger clone; a read error is likely, and the protein shown is translated from the DNA. J is TRDJ1 and V is TRDV2, with 8 bases aligning to TRDD3. The J gene was not available in TCRdb and was assigned here by matching the DNA to germline segments. Germline V gene lookup returns CDR1 GEAIGNYY and CDR2 EKD. This CDR3 comprises 19 residues. CDR3 coding DNA: TGTGCCTGTGTCACCGTTATCCAACTGGGGGTTCGGCACACCGATAAACTCATCTTT. Amino acid sequence: CACVTVIQLGVRHTDKLIF.

This clone was recorded a few times. The rearrangement links TRDV1 to TRDJ1; 8 bases are shared with TRDD3. TCRdb gives no J gene; it was assigned here by matching the DNA to germline. The CDR3 has 22 residues. In germline, CDR1 is TSWWSYY, CDR2 QGS. Unmatched junction bases numbered 23, after V lost 2 bases and J lost 0 bases. CDR3 DNA: TGTGCTCTTGGGGAAGATACCTTCCCCGATGTACTGGGGGCCCGGGACACCGATAAACTCATCTTT. Translation gives CALGEDTFPDVLGARDTDKLIF.

This clone was observed a handful of times. A far larger clone is a single base away, which makes a read error likely. Other DNA sequences within the sample encode an identical CDR3. The CDR3 reads CAKGRGTGSTDKLIF. CDR3 nucleotides: TGTGCCAAAGGGCGGGGAACCGGCTCCACTGATAAACTCATCTTT. The chain is built from TRDV1 and TRDJ1, with D tentatively TRDD3 (5 bases). TCRdb lists no J gene, so it was determined here by aligning the DNA to germline. This CDR3 has 15 residues. Germline V gene lookup returns CDR1 TSWWSYY and CDR2 QGS.

Comment on this clone: TCRdb records a much larger clone's protein for this DNA, with a difference at residue 15 that likely arises from a read error; the protein given is the translation of the DNA. The chain carries TRDV1 and TRDJ1; D is possibly TRDD2 (6 bases). The J gene, not given by TCRdb, was assigned here from a germline match of the nucleotide sequence. There are 19 residues in the CDR3. Per germline, CDR1 TSWWSYY and CDR2 QGS. CDR3 residues: CALGELAFPYGPYTNKLIF. The CDR3 nucleotides are TGTGCTCTTGGGGAACTCGCCTTCCCGTATGGTCCGTACACCAATAAACTCATCTTT.

This clone was seen many times. The J gene is TRDJ2, the V gene TRDV2; TRDD3 agrees at 7 bases. V shed 2 bases, J shed 0 bases, and the junction held 8 bases outside the gene matches. This CDR3 region has 17 residues. Looked up from germline, CDR1 is GEAIGNYY and CDR2 is EKD. The DNA for the CDR3 is TGTGCCTGTGACAGCCTGGGGGGCCAAGCTTTGACAGCACAACTCTTCTTT. It yields the protein CACDSLGGQALTAQLFF.

Turning to this clone: TCRdb lists the protein of a much larger clone for this DNA, which differs at residue 8, so this is likely a read error; the protein given here is translated from the DNA itself. The chain links TRDV1 to TRDJ1; weak D call: TRDD3 (5 bases). Because TCRdb records no J gene, it was assigned here through a match of the DNA to germline. The CDR3 extends over 19 amino acids. V lost 5 bases to trimming and J lost 2 bases, with 27 bases between them. CDR1 and CDR2 from the germline V gene are TSWWSYY and QGS. In DNA form, the CDR3 reads TGTGCTCTTGGGCACCCAGGCCCGACCACCTGGGTGGGTACCGATAAACTCATCTTT. Protein: CALGHPGPTTWVGTDKLIF.

Comment on this clone: The TCRdb protein comes from a much larger clone and disagrees with this DNA's translation at residue 12, likely due to a read error; the protein given here is derived from the DNA. The V gene corresponds to TRDV1; no J gene was called; TRDD3, the table's D call, was not compared with the DNA. Germline V CDR1 and CDR2: TSWWSYY, QGS. CDR3 size: 15 residues. DNA for the CDR3: TGTGCTCTTGGGGAAATTCCTCACAGGACGGATAACCTCATCTTT. Protein product: CALGEIPHRTDNLIF.

Worth noting for this clone: TCRdb has a much larger clone's protein, which differs at residue 19 from the translation of this DNA, likely because of a read error; what is shown is the protein translated from the DNA. For the V gene the call is TRDV2; the J gene has no call; the table assigns TRDD3, which was not confirmed against the DNA. Germline-derived CDR1 and CDR2 are GEAIGNYY and EKD. CDR3 size: 20 residues. The CDR3 DNA reads TGTGCCTGTGATCCCCTAACTACTGGGGACGGATCAAAAAAAACCGATAAACTCACCTTT. Translation: CACDPLTTGDGSKKTDKLTF.

This clone was counted a few times. A much larger clone is a single base away; this may be a read error. The identical CDR3 is also encoded by other nucleotide sequences in the sample. CDR3 sequence: CALGDEPSYRYWGIRWSAYTDKLIF. The CDR3 DNA follows: TGTGCTCTTGGGGATGAACCTTCATACCGTTACTGGGGGATACGCTGGTCGGCGTACACCGATAAACTCATCTTT. The rearrangement uses TRDV1 and TRDJ1, with 13 bases fitting TRDD3. Germline V lookup: CDR1 TSWWSYY, CDR2 QGS. This CDR3 has 25 residues. Unmatched junction bases numbered 28, after V lost 3 bases and J lost 0 bases.

The table lists this clone with a few counts. This likely came from a read error, as a far larger clone is one base away. Other DNA sequences of this sample code for an identical CDR3. V usage is TRDV1 and J usage is TRDJ1; 10 bases match TRDD3. Because TCRdb records no J gene, it was assigned here through a match of the DNA to germline. V was pared by 5 bases and J by 3 bases, with 18 bases of the junction left unmatched. Germline V lookup: CDR1 TSWWSYY, CDR2 QGS. This CDR3 is built from 19 residues. The CDR3 DNA sequence: TGTGCTCTTGGGTACAATCTACGGCGGGGGATACGTGTCTCCGATAAACTCATCTTT. Translated: CALGYNLRRGIRVSDKLIF.